This section outlines one TCR beta chain sequence together with its context. No cognate antigen has been identified for it. No per-base quality is available; no much larger clone lies one base away. This sample was taken from a study of blood T cell repertoires in COVID-19 (TCRdb year 2020). Notes on the research overall: Samples covering the acute and convalescent phases of COVID-19 were provided by collaborators in the United States, Italy and Spain. The material from the prospective study consisted of cDNA or gDNA derived from T cells, B-cell-depleted T cells, or PBMCs. Subjects who had been exposed to COVID-19, were actively infected with it, or had recovered from it provided the deeply sampled blood TCRbeta repertoires that made up the dataset. The repertoires were released in a freely available public database meant as a resource for research on the immune response to SARS-CoV-2. Samples came from the ongoing ImmuneRACE study (first 160 participants) plus 1,254 subjects from 6 global collaborators. Sample metadata almost always included a de-identified subject ID, COVID-19 status, age in years and sex. Where available, HLA class I and class II types were obtained from metadata supplied by the sample provider rather than from assay-based typing. The investigation overall reported the following: The amount of clinical and demographic metadata varied by source and participant and was provided uncurated.

Whole blood was collected in K2EDTA tubes by collaborating institutions according to the institutions' own protocols. For TCRbeta analysis, collaborators shipped samples in one of three forms: frozen whole blood, isolated PBMCs, or DNA extracted from either of those sample types. TCRbeta CDR3 regions were amplified from genomic DNA using the immunoSEQ Assay, a bias-controlled multiplex PCR. The published analysis was carried out like this. Nucleated cell counts per sample were estimated from amplification of reference gene primers within the assay. Sequence reads were collapsed and filtered to measure the absolute abundance of every unique TCRbeta CDR3 rearrangement. For each sample, productive Simpson clonality was calculated by taking the square root of Simpson's diversity index across productive rearrangements. In TCRdb, the immuneACCESS table is reduced to in-frame sequences with V and J assigned. These tables do not hold every clone; where another copy was compared, an unresolved V gene accounts for under half, and the others remain unexplained. From that table come the V and J calls and clone size; the DNA was used to work out D and trimming. For this sample there are 240,000 or so clones; roughly 80% appear just once. The ten largest clonotypes hold over 8% of the sample.

The sample comprised peripheral blood. The TCR comes from a woman older than 75 with acute or convalescent COVID-19.

The CDR3 region reads CAIRDTNTEAFF. The sequenced DNA is TGTGCCATCAGAGACACTAACACTGAAGCTTTCTTT. The chain was built from TRBV10-3 and TRBJ1-1; the D gene cannot be resolved reliably. V loses 6 bases of germline sequence and J loses 2 bases, and the interval between the two ends is 7 bases. The CDR3 goes from the cysteine to the phenylalanine over 12 residues. Here the CDR3 DNA is all that survives: 36 bases in frame from base 1. The CDR1 and CDR2 encoded by the germline V gene are ENHRY and SYGVKD.